This TCR beta chain came from a study of T cells of healthy individuals. One entry per CDR3 protein, called by TCRdb with MiXCR from the 5' RACE reads. The data contain around 98,000 distinct CDR3 sequences, 17% of them singletons. This clonotype has a handful of counts. The CDR3 contains 14 residues. The V end lost 8 bases, the J end lost 8 bases, and 16 bases lay between the germline ends. Germline V gene data show CDR1 as MDHEN and CDR2 as SYDVKM. The TCR comes from a human donor in good health. V gene TRBV28 combines with J gene TRBJ1-6; D is possibly TRBD1 (6 bases). For the CDR3, the DNA is TGTGCCAGCCGGGCACAGGGAGGGGATTCACCCCTCCACTTT. Translation: CASRAQGGDSPLHF.